The source of this TCR beta chain is a study of immune evolution from preneoplasia to lung adenocarcinoma. Study findings and constraints: Top clone share appeared to fall from AAH through AIS, MIA, adenocarcinoma. Normal lung had highest clonality; later lesions appeared denser, more diverse.

Histologic diagnosis was independently verified by two lung pathologists. Nucleic acids came from premalignant or tumor cells enriched by macro-dissection. A word on this clone: Its specificity is unknown.

The length of the CDR3 is 17 residues. Germline CDR1 and CDR2: SGHRS and YFSETQ. V shed 0 bases and J 2 bases; nucleotides not matched to a gene: 6. Here immunoSEQ multiplex PCR was the method, and the copy in TCRdb shows in-frame clones only, minus some. This table has 9,500 to 15,000 clones, more than 75% appearing once. This receptor was identified in a person over 45 with lung adenocarcinoma. The V and J genes are TRBV5-1 and TRBJ2-7, with TRBD2 matching over 12 bases. Sequencing input: FFPE tissue from an adenomatous hyperplasia lung lesion. Subset here: atypical adenomatous hyperplasia (AAH), lung preneoplasia. CDR3 DNA sequence: TGCGCCAGCAGCTTGGTGGCTAGCGGGAGGGGGACCTACGAGCAGTACTTC. It codes for CASSLVASGRGTYEQYF.